This T cell receptor beta chain appears in the sequencing data of a study of T-cell memory formation after mild COVID-19. On the study more broadly: The two donors had largely donor-specific TCR clusters.

The CDR3 runs 16 residues. The germline V gene encodes CDR1 SEHNR and CDR2 FQNEAQ (reference sequence). Trimming shortened V by 2 bases and J by 3 bases, and 16 bases separated the two germline ends. TCRdb re-called the 5' RACE reads with MiXCR, one entry per CDR3 protein. In the table there are 530,000 or so distinct CDR3 sequences, around a sixth of which are singletons. Whole-study findings and limits: Nothing showed for sure that second-wave clones peaking on day 37 were SARS-CoV-2 specific.

On this clonotype: As yet, its antigen is unknown.

The chain links TRBV7-9 to TRBJ2-5; D is ambiguous. This receptor was taken from an adult woman who had mild COVID-19 (a few samples of this study predate the infection). Cell type and time point are not known. The source material was PBMCs or a T cell subset sorted from them (not recorded which). In DNA form, the CDR3 reads TGTGCCAGCAGCTTACCCGTGGGCAGGCGCAAAGAGACCCAGTACTTC. This gives the protein CASSLPVGRRKETQYF.